This TCR beta chain was captured by sequencing in a study of blood T cell repertoires in COVID-19. The V end was cut by 4 bases, the J end by 4 bases, with 18 bases between. The CDR3 has 16 residues. The germline CDR1 and CDR2 sequences are SGHRS and YFSETQ. In the original analysis: Reference gene primer amplification in the assay estimated nucleated cell counts. The method was immunoSEQ multiplex PCR; TCRdb's version includes in-frame clones alone and lacks a portion of them. Clone size and V and J calls were adopted from that table, with D and trimming inferred from the DNA. The data hold 350,000 or so clones, with 70% to 90% observed a single time.

The V gene is TRBV5-1, the J gene TRBJ1-3; D is unclear. The sequenced sample was peripheral blood. This clonotype originated in a woman aged 25 to 39 with COVID-19, enrolled during active disease. The CDR3 protein is CASSPYTSGGGNTIYF. CDR3 sequence (DNA): TGCGCCAGCAGCCCATACACCTCGGGAGGAGGAAACACCATATATTTT.